These 15 T cell receptor beta chains were sequenced from one sample in a study of shared clonotypes between healthy human individuals. Repertoires were generated with immunoSEQ multiplex PCR, while TCRdb's copy carries only in-frame clones and drops some. The data show approximately 92,000 clones, about 70% seen once. Sequenced: memory CD8+ T cells sorted from blood. As for subset: CD45RO+ cells pooled with CCR7-negative TemRA cells. These receptors all stem from a man aged 30-40 years in good health.

In DNA, the CDR3 is TGTGCCAGCAGCGTAGTCGGGACTAGCGTTTTGGATGAGCAGTTCTTC. Residues: CASSVVGTSVLDEQFF. The rearrangement uses TRBV9 and TRBJ2-1; 10 bases are a match to TRBD2. The germline gives CDR1 SGDLS, CDR2 YYNGEE. V lost 0 bases, J lost 8 bases, and 8 bases stayed unmatched. The CDR3 is made up of 16 amino acids.

V usage is TRBV2 and J usage is TRBJ1-1; the match to TRBD1 covers 8 bases. Per the germline V gene, CDR1 is SNHLY and CDR2 is FYNNEI. Trimming took 6 bases from V and 1 from J; bases not matched to a gene: 7. The length of the CDR3 is 15 residues. The CDR3 nucleotides are TGTGCCAGCAGCCAGGGGGCGCGCGGGAACACTGAAGCTTTCTTT. This encodes CASSQGARGNTEAFF.

The CDR3, as DNA: TGTGCCAGTAGTATAGGGACGGCAGGGGCCAACGTCCTGACTTTC. Protein sequence: CASSIGTAGANVLTF. The chain is built from TRBV19 and TRBJ2-6; no clear D gene. Trimming stripped 1 base from V and 4 bases from J, with 8 bases between. This CDR3 spans 15 amino acids. The germline CDR1 and CDR2 sequences are LNHDA and SQIVND (reference sequence).

The chain recombines TRBV11-3 with TRBJ2-1; possible D gene TRBD2, 6 bases. The V end was cut by 1 base, the J end by 2 bases, with 15 bases between. The CDR3 has 17 residues. The V gene's germline CDR1 is SGHNT and CDR2 YENEEA. The chain's CDR3 is CASSLGGSGITYNEQFF. The CDR3 DNA reads TGTGCCAGCAGCTTAGGGGGTAGCGGTATTACCTACAATGAGCAGTTCTTC.

This clone was observed a few times. One base away lies a much larger clone, so this may be a sequencing read error. The V and J genes are TRBV13 and TRBJ1-1; no clear D. The CDR3 runs to 11 residues. Germline V gene lookup returns CDR1 PRHDT and CDR2 FYEKMQ (reference sequence). V dropped 5 bases and J dropped 1 base, with 2 bases sitting between them. CDR3 residues: CASSGNTEAFF. CDR3 sequence (DNA): TGTGCCAGCAGCGGGAACACTGAAGCTTTCTTT.

Points on this clone: This likely came from a read error, as a far larger clone is one base away. In the same sample, other DNA sequences code for this CDR3. The chain has TRBV6-5 and TRBJ1-4, with D hard to call. CDR3 length: 16 residues. Germline loops: CDR1 MNHEY, CDR2 SVGAGI. DNA for the CDR3: TGTGCTAGCAGTTACGATTCCTCGACACTGGGGGAAAAACTGTTTTTT. Translation: CASSYDSSTLGEKLFF.

The table lists this clone with many counts. The V and J genes are TRBV27 and TRBJ2-1; 7 bases are a match to TRBD2. Germline V lookup: CDR1 MNHEY, CDR2 SMNVEV (reference sequence). The CDR3 is 14 amino acids. V dropped 6 bases and J dropped 5; count of bases not matched to a gene: 7. The CDR3 DNA follows: TGTGCCAGCAGCGAGCGGGAAGTTGACAATGAGCAGTTCTTC. It codes for CASSEREVDNEQFF.

Concerning this clone: Within the sample, other DNA sequences also encode this same CDR3. The CDR3 loop reads CASSGTAGQANVLTF. The CDR3 DNA sequence: TGTGCCAGCAGTGGGACAGCTGGACAGGCCAACGTCCTGACTTTC. The chain couples TRBV2 to TRBJ2-6, with a possible D match to TRBD1 (6 bases). Germline CDR1 SNHLY, CDR2 FYNNEI. V was clipped by 4 bases and J by 6 bases, with 13 bases between them. The CDR3 runs to 15 residues. The entire variable domain, with the rest obtained from reference TRBV2 and TRBJ2-6, is as follows: EPEVTQTPSHQVTQMGQEVILRCVPISNHLYFYWYRQILGQKVEFLVSFYNNEISEKSEIFDDQFSVERPDGSNFTLKIRSTKLEDSAMYFCASSGTAGQANVLTFGAGSRLTVL.

V is TRBV9 and J is TRBJ2-1; 7 bases are shared with TRBD2. The germline V gene has CDR1 SGDLS and CDR2 YYNGEE. J lost 4 bases, V lost 3 bases, and 10 bases had no gene match. The CDR3 is 16 amino acids. In DNA, the CDR3 is TGTGCCAGCAGCGGCGGTCCTAGCGGTCCTTACAATGAGCAGTTCTTC. Translation gives CASSGGPSGPYNEQFF.

This rearrangement joins TRBV19 to TRBJ1-2; 9 nucleotides line up with TRBD1. Germline V gene data show CDR1 as LNHDA and CDR2 as SQIVND (reference sequence). J was trimmed by 4 bases and V by 9 bases; bases with no gene match: 12. This CDR3 has 15 residues. The CDR3 DNA sequence: TGTGCCAGCTACGGCCCGGACAGGGGATTCTATGGCTACACCTTC. Its translation: CASYGPDRGFYGYTF.

The table lists this clone with a count of one. The chain is built from TRBV27 and TRBJ1-2, with a tentative D call TRBD1 (5 bases). V gave up 5 bases and J gave up 8 bases, with 15 bases separating them. Germline V CDR1 and CDR2: MNHEY, SMNVEV (reference sequence). The CDR3 length is 13 residues. The CDR3 bases are TGTGCCAGCAGTCCCCGGGGCCCTGACGGCTACACCTTC. It encodes CASSPRGPDGYTF.

This sequence joins TRBV25-1 and TRBJ2-5, with a weak D call TRBD2 (5 bases). V shed 4 bases and J shed 1 base, with 10 bases lying between them. The CDR3 covers 14 residues. CDR1 MGHDK and CDR2 SYGVNS come from the germline V gene. CDR3 in DNA: TGTGCCAGCAGTGGGCGGCGGGTCCAAGAGACCCAGTACTTC. Translating it yields CASSGRRVQETQYF.

V gene TRBV9 combines with J gene TRBJ2-3; D gene unclear. The CDR3 is 16 amino acids. Trimming removed 0 bases from V and 0 bases from J, with 11 bases in between. Germline CDR1 reads SGDLS; CDR2 reads YYNGEE. The CDR3 DNA reads as TGTGCCAGCAGCGTAGGAGCGATCCTTAGCACAGATACGCAGTATTTT. Protein sequence: CASSVGAILSTDTQYF. Filled out from reference TRBV9 and TRBJ2-3, the complete variable domain reads DSGVTQTPKHLITATGQRVTLRCSPRSGDLSVYWYQQSLDQGLQFLIQYYNGEERAKGNILERFSAQQFPDLHSELNLSSLELGDSALYFCASSVGAILSTDTQYFGPGTRLTVL.

This chain joins TRBV19 and TRBJ2-1, with D hard to call. The V gene lost 7 bases and the J gene lost 0 bases, with 19 bases spanning the gap. The CDR3 is made up of 17 amino acids. CDR1 is LNHDA, CDR2 SQIVND, per germline (reference sequence). CDR3 region: CASTLFFSESSYNEQFF. The CDR3 coding sequence is TGTGCCAGTACCCTCTTCTTCAGCGAGAGCTCCTACAATGAGCAGTTCTTC.

V usage is TRBV6-6 and J usage is TRBJ1-1, with D possibly TRBD1 on 6 matching bases. The CDR3 has 12 amino acids. Germline assignment: CDR1 MNHNY and CDR2 SVGAGI (reference sequence). V gave up 6 bases and J gave up 6 bases, with 11 bases separating them. CDR3 sequence: CASRTQGSEAFF. The DNA of the CDR3 is TGTGCCAGCAGGACACAGGGATCTGAAGCTTTCTTT.